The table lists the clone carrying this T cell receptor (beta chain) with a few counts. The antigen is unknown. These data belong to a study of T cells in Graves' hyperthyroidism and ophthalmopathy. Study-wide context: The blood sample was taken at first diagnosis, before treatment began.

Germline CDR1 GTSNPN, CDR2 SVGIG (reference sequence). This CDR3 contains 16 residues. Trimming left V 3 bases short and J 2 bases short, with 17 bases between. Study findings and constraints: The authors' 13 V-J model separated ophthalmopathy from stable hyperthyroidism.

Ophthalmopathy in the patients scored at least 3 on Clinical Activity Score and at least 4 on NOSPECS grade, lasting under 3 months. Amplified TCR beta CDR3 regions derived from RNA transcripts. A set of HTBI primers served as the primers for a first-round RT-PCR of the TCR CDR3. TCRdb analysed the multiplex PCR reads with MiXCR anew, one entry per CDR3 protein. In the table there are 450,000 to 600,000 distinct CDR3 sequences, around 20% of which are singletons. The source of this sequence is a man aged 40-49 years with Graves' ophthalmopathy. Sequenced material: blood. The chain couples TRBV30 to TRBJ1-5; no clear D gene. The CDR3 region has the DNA TGTGCCTGGAGGCATAGACGGGGTGTCGGCAATCAGCCCCAGCATTTT. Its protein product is CAWRHRRGVGNQPQHF.